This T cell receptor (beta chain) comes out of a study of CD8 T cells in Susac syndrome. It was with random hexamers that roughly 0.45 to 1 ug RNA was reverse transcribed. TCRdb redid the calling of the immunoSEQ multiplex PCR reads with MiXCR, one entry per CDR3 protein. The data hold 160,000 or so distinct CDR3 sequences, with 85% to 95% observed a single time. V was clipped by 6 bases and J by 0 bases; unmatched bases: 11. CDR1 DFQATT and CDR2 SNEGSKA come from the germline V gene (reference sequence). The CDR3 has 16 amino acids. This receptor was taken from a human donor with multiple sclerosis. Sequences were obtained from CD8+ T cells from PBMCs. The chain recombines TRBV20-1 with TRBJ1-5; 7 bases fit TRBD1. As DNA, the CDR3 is TGCAGTGCATCGACAGGGCGGGGTGATAGCAATCAGCCCCAGCATTTT. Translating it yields CSASTGRGDSNQPQHF.